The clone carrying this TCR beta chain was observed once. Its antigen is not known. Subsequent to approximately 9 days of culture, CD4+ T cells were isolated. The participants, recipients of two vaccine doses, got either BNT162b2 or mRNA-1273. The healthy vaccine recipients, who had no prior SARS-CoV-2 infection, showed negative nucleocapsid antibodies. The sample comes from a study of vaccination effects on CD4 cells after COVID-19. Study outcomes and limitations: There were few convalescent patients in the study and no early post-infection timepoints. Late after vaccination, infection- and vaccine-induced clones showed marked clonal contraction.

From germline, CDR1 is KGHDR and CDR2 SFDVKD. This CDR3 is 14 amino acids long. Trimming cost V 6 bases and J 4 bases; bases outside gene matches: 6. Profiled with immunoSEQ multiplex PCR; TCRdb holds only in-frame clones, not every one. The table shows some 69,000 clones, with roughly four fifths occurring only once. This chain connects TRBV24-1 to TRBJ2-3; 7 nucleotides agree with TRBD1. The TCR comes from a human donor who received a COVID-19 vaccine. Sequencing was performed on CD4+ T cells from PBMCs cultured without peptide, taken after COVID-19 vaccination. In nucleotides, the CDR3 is TGTGCCACCAGTAGACAGGGATCAGCAGATACGCAGTATTTT. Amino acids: CATSRQGSADTQYF.